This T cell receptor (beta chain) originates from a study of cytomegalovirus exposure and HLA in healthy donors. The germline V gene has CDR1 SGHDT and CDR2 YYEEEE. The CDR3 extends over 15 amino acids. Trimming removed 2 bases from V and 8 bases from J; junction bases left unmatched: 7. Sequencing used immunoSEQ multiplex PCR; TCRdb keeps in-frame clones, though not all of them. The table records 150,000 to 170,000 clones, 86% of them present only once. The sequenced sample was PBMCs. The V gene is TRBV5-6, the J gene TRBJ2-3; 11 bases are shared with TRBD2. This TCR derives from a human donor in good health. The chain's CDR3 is CASSFRPGLAGTQYF. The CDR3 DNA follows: TGTGCCAGCAGCTTTCGGCCAGGACTAGCGGGTACGCAGTATTTT. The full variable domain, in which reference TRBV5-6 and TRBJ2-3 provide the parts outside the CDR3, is DAGVTQSPTHLIKTRGQQVTLRCSPKSGHDTVSWYQQALGQGPQFIFQYYEEEERQRGNFPDRFSGHQFPNYSSELNVNALLLGDSALYLCASSFRPGLAGTQYFGPGTRLTVL.